These 5 T cell receptor beta chains were sequenced from one sample in a study of naive and memory T cell subsets (dated by TCRdb to the late 2010s). Library prep was done by 5' RACE. Sequencing relied on an Illumina MiSeq. The ligated cDNA was amplified in four rounds of PCR with nested alpha and beta constant region primers together with the SP2 primer. TCRdb trimmed public reads at Q25 via fastp, called clones via MiXCR and kept in-frame beta chains. Each record represents a unique CDR3 protein, reported with the most common genes and DNA among its rows. The sample includes 45,000 to 55,000 distinct CDR3 sequences, with 4% to 5% observed a single time. The ten largest clones take up around 0.8% of the sample. A robust, sensitive protocol for the amplification, sequencing and analysis of TCRs was described in the study, in which 3' ligation of a UMI-containing oligonucleotide to TCR cDNA was used.

The receptors here all came from a female donor in good health.

This clonotype has ten or more counts. The V gene is TRBV5-4, the J gene TRBJ2-5, with 7 bases identical to TRBD2. The length of the CDR3 is 14 residues. V shed 0 bases and J 7 bases; nucleotides not matched to a gene: 6. The germline V gene encodes CDR1 SGHNT and CDR2 YYREEE (reference sequence). For the CDR3, the DNA is TGTGCCAGCAGCTTGGGACTAGCCGACGGGACCCAGTACTTC. Amino acid sequence: CASSLGLADGTQYF.

V and J are TRBV9 and TRBJ2-5; TRBD1 aligns across 9 bases. The CDR3 has 13 amino acids. The germline CDR1 and CDR2 sequences are SGDLS and YYNGEE. J was trimmed by 7 bases and V by 1 base; bases with no gene match: 2. The CDR3 here is CASSVRGQGTQYF. Written as DNA, the CDR3 is TGTGCCAGCAGCGTACGGGGACAGGGGACCCAGTACTTC.

This clonotype was seen repeatedly, ten times or more. The rearrangement uses TRBV29-1 and TRBJ2-5; TRBD1 is a possible D gene (5 bases). The CDR3 is 13 residues long. Per germline, CDR1 SQVTM and CDR2 ANQGSEA. This chain's CDR3 is CSASGSFGETQYF. CDR3 DNA sequence: TGCAGTGCCTCAGGGTCCTTTGGGGAGACCCAGTACTTC.

This clonotype has ten or more counts. J is TRBJ2-3 and V is TRBV28, with 10 bases fitting TRBD2. The trim removed 8 bases at V and 4 bases at J, leaving 15 bases unmatched. The CDR3 contains 17 residues. From germline, CDR1 is MDHEN and CDR2 SYDVKM. The CDR3 reads CASSTSGRGGGADTQYF. The CDR3 coding sequence is TGTGCCAGCTCGACAAGCGGGAGGGGGGGAGGCGCAGATACGCAGTATTTT.

This clonotype was counted ten times or more. V and J are TRBV7-3 and TRBJ2-3, with a possible D match to TRBD1 (6 bases). Per the germline V gene, CDR1 is SGHTA and CDR2 is FQGTGA. The CDR3 loop spans 12 amino acids. V lost 2 bases and J 10 bases, leaving 10 bases between the germline ends. CDR3 protein: CASSLQQGPQYF. In DNA form, the CDR3 reads TGTGCCAGCAGCTTACAACAGGGTCCGCAGTATTTT. The whole variable domain, remainder taken from reference TRBV7-3 and TRBJ2-3, is GAGVSQTPSNKVTEKGKYVELRCDPISGHTALYWYRQSLGQGPEFLIYFQGTGAADDSGLPNDRFFAVRPEGSVSTLKIQRTERGDSAVYLCASSLQQGPQYFGPGTRLTVL.